A selection of T cell receptor beta chains follows, all from one sample in a study of T cell responses to AZD1222 COVID-19 vaccine. The repertoire was sequenced with immunoSEQ multiplex PCR; TCRdb's copy has only in-frame clones and lacks some. The sample shows roughly 100,000 clones, about four fifths of them seen only once. The sequencing here drew on peripheral blood, taken 28 days after the second AZD1222 dose. The receptors here all came from an adult who received the AZD1222 COVID-19 vaccine. CDR3s include the opening cysteine and the closing phenylalanine or tryptophan. The order of the fields is J gene, V gene, D gene, clone size, CDR3 protein, CDR3 DNA. D genes are given only for firm matches. Clone size is stated in some rows and not others, as once, few, many or a class when expanded.

>TRBJ2-3|TRBV24-1|.|.
CATSDTGLTDTQYF
TGTGCCACCAGTGACACGGGACTCACAGATACGCAGTATTTT
>TRBJ1-2|TRBV6-6|.|.
CASRSGYFGYTF
TGTGCCAGCAGGTCGGGCTATTTTGGCTACACCTTC
>TRBJ2-1|TRBV12-5|.|.
CASGWPWEVRLLGNEQFF
TGTGCTAGTGGTTGGCCATGGGAAGTTCGGCTACTTGGCAATGAGCAGTTCTTC
>TRBJ1-5|TRBV6-5|.|.
CASSRDPGLQPQHF
TGTGCCAGCAGCCGGGACCCAGGGCTTCAGCCCCAGCATTTT
>TRBJ2-7|TRBV10-1|TRBD1|.
CASSESMTGGNEQYF
TGCGCCAGCAGTGAGTCGATGACAGGGGGGAACGAGCAGTACTTC
>TRBJ1-6|TRBV28|.|.
CASSLTPPTYNSPLHF
TGTGCCAGCAGTTTGACACCTCCCACCTATAATTCACCCCTCCACTTT
>TRBJ1-2|TRBV30|TRBD1|.
CAWSRGTGNGYTF
TGTGCCTGGAGTAGGGGGACAGGGAATGGCTACACCTTC
>TRBJ2-5|TRBV7-3|.|.
CASSSQGAGETQYF
TGTGCCAGCAGCTCCCAGGGAGCAGGGGAGACCCAGTACTTC
>TRBJ1-5|TRBV7-8|.|once
CASSLNHANQPQHF
TGTGCCAGCAGCTTAAATCACGCTAATCAGCCCCAGCATTTT
>TRBJ2-1|TRBV6-1|.|.
CASSESLANPSNEQFF
TGTGCCAGCAGTGAATCCCTCGCCAATCCTTCCAATGAGCAGTTCTTC
>TRBJ2-1|TRBV5-1|TRBD2|.
CASSSYRRLADARSSYNEQFF
TGCGCCAGCAGTTCCTATCGTCGACTAGCCGACGCTCGAAGCTCCTACAATGAGCAGTTCTTC
>TRBJ2-7|TRBV7-2|TRBD1|once
CASRRRTGAYEQYF
TGTGCCAGCAGACGACGGACAGGGGCCTACGAGCAGTACTTC
>TRBJ1-2|TRBV5-6|.|.
CASSLGDLNYGYTF
TGTGCCAGCAGCTTGGGGGATCTCAACTATGGCTACACCTTC
>TRBJ1-1|TRBV3-1/TRBV3-2|TRBD1|.
CASKAQGSNTEAFF
TGTGCCAGCAAAGCACAGGGGTCGAACACTGAAGCTTTCTTT
>TRBJ2-2|TRBV11-3|.|.
CASSANTGELFF
TGTGCCAGCAGCGCCAACACCGGGGAGCTGTTTTTT
>TRBJ2-3|TRBV27|.|.
CASTRGSGDTQYF
TGTGCCAGCACCCGAGGGAGTGGAGATACGCAGTATTTT
>TRBJ2-2|TRBV6-5|.|.
CASQANTGELFF
TGTGCCAGTCAAGCGAACACCGGGGAGCTGTTTTTT
>TRBJ1-1|TRBV24-1|.|.
CATSDLTCQGRCDTEAFF
TGTGCCACCAGTGACCTTACATGTCAGGGGCGATGCGACACTGAAGCTTTCTTT